This T cell receptor (beta chain) was sequenced in a study of blood T cell repertoires in COVID-19. Study summary: The United States, Italy and Spain provided the acute and convalescent COVID-19 samples.

Method: immunoSEQ multiplex PCR; TCRdb's copy keeps in-frame clones and lacks some. The sample yields 150,000 to 200,000 clones, around four fifths seen once. Everyone who took part was roughly 18 to 90 years old, and they came from fewer than 25 US areas. Symptom resolution, clearance, or two negative PCRs marked donors in Cohort 3 as recovered. This CDR3 region has 18 residues. CDR1 and CDR2 from the germline V gene are SGDLS and YYNGEE. The junction had 11 bases not matched to a gene; V was cut back by 0 bases and J by 2 bases. This TCR was recovered from a woman aged 50 to 60 who had recovered from COVID-19. The chain combines TRBV9 with TRBJ2-7; 10 positions agree with TRBD2. The sequencing input was PBMCs or T cells enriched from blood (not recorded which). The CDR3 loop reads CASSVGPAGGPVAYEQYF. CDR3 nucleotide sequence: TGTGCCAGCAGCGTAGGCCCAGCGGGAGGGCCGGTCGCCTACGAGCAGTACTTC.